These 11 T cell receptor beta chains were sequenced from one sample in a study of T cells in Graves' hyperthyroidism and ophthalmopathy (dated by TCRdb to about 2019). Library preparation was by multiplex PCR. Sequencing was carried out with an Illumina HiSeq 2000. The TCR beta CDR3 regions were amplified from RNA transcripts. A first-round RT-PCR of the TCR CDR3 used the HTBI primer set with the Qiagen OneStep RT-PCR kit. TCRdb reworked the public reads: Q25 trimming with fastp, MiXCR clone assembly, productive beta chains retained. Rows with one shared CDR3 protein collapse into an entry with the most common genes and DNA. Recorded for this sample are 300,000 to 400,000 distinct CDR3 sequences; more than 11% of them occurred a single time. The ten largest clones represent about 22% of the sample. Material for sequencing was blood. Receptors originate from a woman aged 25 to 39 with Graves' hyperthyroidism.

The table lists this clonotype with a few counts. The chain is built from TRBV10-3 and TRBJ1-1; tentatively, D is TRBD1 (6 bases). The CDR3 covers 11 residues. V gave up 6 bases and J gave up 6 bases, with 8 bases separating them. Germline V gene lookup returns CDR1 ENHRY and CDR2 SYGVKD. CDR3 DNA sequence: TGTGCCATCAGGGAGGGGGCTGAAGCTTTCTTT. Translation: CAIREGAEAFF.

This clonotype was found many times. The rearrangement links TRBV7-9 to TRBJ1-1; maybe TRBD1 (6 bases). The V gene lost 8 bases and the J gene lost 0 bases, with 10 bases spanning the gap. The CDR3 contains 13 residues. Germline CDR1 SEHNR, CDR2 FQNEAQ (reference sequence). The CDR3 protein is CASGGTLNTEAFF. In nucleotides, the CDR3 is TGTGCCAGCGGGGGGACATTGAACACTGAAGCTTTCTTT.

This clonotype came up many times. J is TRBJ2-5 and V is TRBV7-8, with 9 bases lining up with TRBD1. The CDR3 is made up of 15 amino acids. The germline CDR1 and CDR2 sequences are SGHVS and FQNEAQ. Trimming at V came to 5 bases and at J to 5 bases, leaving 9 bases not matched to a gene. CDR3: CASSPGTGLWETQYF. The CDR3 DNA sequence: TGTGCCAGCAGCCCCGGGACAGGGCTTTGGGAGACCCAGTACTTC.

The V gene is TRBV2, the J gene TRBJ2-1, with TRBD1 matching 9 bases. The CDR3 contains 16 residues. Trimming removed 10 bases from V and 3 bases from J; junction bases left unmatched: 13. CDR1 and CDR2 from the germline V gene are SNHLY and FYNNEI. Written as DNA, the CDR3 is TGTGCCACCCGGGACAGGGACCGGAAACTCTACAATGAGCAGTTCTTC. Amino acids: CATRDRDRKLYNEQFF.

J is TRBJ2-1 and V is TRBV20-1; D perhaps matches TRBD2 (6 bases). Deletions cut 0 bases from V and 6 bases from J, with 15 bases between. CDR3 length equals 15 residues. CDR1 and CDR2 from the germline V gene are DFQATT and SNEGSKA (reference sequence). CDR3 in amino acids: CSARDLGRWSNEQFF. As DNA, the CDR3 is TGCAGTGCTAGAGATTTAGGGAGGTGGTCCAATGAGCAGTTCTTC.

This clonotype was seen a few times. The chain joins TRBV19 to TRBJ1-1; 8 positions match TRBD1. Germline CDR1 reads LNHDA; CDR2 reads SQIVND (reference sequence). CDR3 length equals 16 residues. Losses at the gene ends were 9 bases for V and 8 bases for J; bases not matched to a gene: 20. For the CDR3, the DNA is TGTGCCAGCCGCACTCTACGGACAGGGAGTTCGACGGAAGCTTTCTTT. The encoded protein is CASRTLRTGSSTEAFF.

Ten or more counts support this clonotype. The chain links TRBV28 to TRBJ2-2; D uncertain. Germline V gene sequence: CDR1 MDHEN, CDR2 SYDVKM. CDR3 length equals 14 residues. Trimming took 7 bases from V and 3 from J, leaving 12 bases between them. CDR3 coding DNA: TGTGCCAGCACGGCGGCCACCGACACCGGGGAGCTGTTTTTT. Protein product: CASTAATDTGELFF.

This clonotype was recorded many times. V is TRBV12-3 or TRBV12-4 and J is TRBJ1-5, with unresolved D. The CDR3 is 12 residues long. V lost 0 bases to trimming and J lost 7 bases, with 4 bases between them. The CDR3 bases are TGTGCCAGCAGTTTAGCAGGACAGCCCCAGCATTTT. Its protein is CASSLAGQPQHF.

The rearrangement links TRBV20-1 to TRBJ2-3; 15 nucleotides align to TRBD2. The CDR3 contains 15 residues. V lost 5 bases to trimming and J lost 1 base; unmatched junction nucleotides: 1. Germline V lookup: CDR1 DFQATT, CDR2 SNEGSKA (reference sequence). CDR3 DNA sequence: TGCAGTGCTCGGACTAGCGGGAGGGGCACAGATACGCAGTATTTT. Its translation: CSARTSGRGTDTQYF.

This clonotype has more than one count but fewer than ten. The chain joins TRBV29-1 to TRBJ1-2; TRBD1 matches at 8 bases. The CDR3 is 11 amino acids. From germline, CDR1 is SQVTM and CDR2 ANQGSEA. J lost 5 bases, V lost 5 bases, and 1 base had no gene match. CDR3 protein: CSVRTGYGYTF. In nucleotides, the CDR3 is TGCAGCGTTCGGACAGGGTATGGCTACACCTTC.

This clonotype was recorded at least ten times. V gene TRBV2 combines with J gene TRBJ1-2, with D possibly TRBD1 on 6 matching bases. The germline V gene has CDR1 SNHLY and CDR2 FYNNEI. The CDR3 has 12 amino acids. The V gene lost 6 bases and the J gene lost 3 bases, with 8 bases spanning the gap. The CDR3 nucleotides are TGTGCCAGCAGCCACAGGGACTATGGCTACACCTTC. Its translation: CASSHRDYGYTF.